These 4 T cell receptor beta chains share one sample of origin, sequenced in a study of T cell responses to AZD1222 COVID-19 vaccine. Sequencing used immunoSEQ multiplex PCR; TCRdb keeps in-frame clones, though not all of them. There are roughly 100,000 clones in the sample; 90% occur only once, and 1% to 1.5% lies in the top ten. This sample comprised peripheral blood, obtained on day 0 of AZD1222 vaccination. The source of these receptors is an adult in good health.

The rearrangement links TRBV5-1 to TRBJ1-3; D gene uncertain. Germline V lookup: CDR1 SGHRS, CDR2 YFSETQ. V was clipped by 4 bases and J by 0 bases, with 11 bases between them. The CDR3 runs 15 residues. CDR3 in amino acids: CASSTGLNSGNTIYF. CDR3 coding DNA: TGCGCCAGCAGCACCGGGCTGAACTCTGGAAACACCATATATTTT.

This chain joins TRBV3-1 (or the pseudogene TRBV3-2) and TRBJ2-3; possible D gene TRBD1, 6 bases. Germline CDR1 is LGHDT and CDR2 is YNNKEL (reference sequence). Trimming took off 4 bases at V and 2 bases at J, with 16 bases between the two ends. The CDR3 has 16 amino acids. The CDR3 DNA is TGTGCCAGCAGCCGGCCGGGACACCCAAACACAGATACGCAGTATTTT. Its translation is CASSRPGHPNTDTQYF.

The gene calls are TRBV5-1 and TRBJ1-2; D uncertain. V lost 5 bases, J lost 3 bases, and 8 bases lay in between. The CDR3 spans 12 residues. CDR1 and CDR2 from the germline V gene are SGHRS and YFSETQ. The CDR3 spells CASRVGYYGYTF. In DNA, the CDR3 is TGCGCCAGCAGGGTGGGGTACTATGGCTACACCTTC.

The V gene is TRBV7-9, the J gene TRBJ1-1, with a weak D call TRBD1 (5 bases). Germline CDR1 and CDR2: SEHNR and FQNEAQ (reference sequence). V gave up 1 base and J gave up 4 bases, with 13 bases separating them. The CDR3 is made up of 15 amino acids. CDR3: CASSLGQGLGTEAFF. Here the CDR3 DNA reads TGTGCCAGCAGCTTAGGCCAGGGCCTGGGCACTGAAGCTTTCTTT.